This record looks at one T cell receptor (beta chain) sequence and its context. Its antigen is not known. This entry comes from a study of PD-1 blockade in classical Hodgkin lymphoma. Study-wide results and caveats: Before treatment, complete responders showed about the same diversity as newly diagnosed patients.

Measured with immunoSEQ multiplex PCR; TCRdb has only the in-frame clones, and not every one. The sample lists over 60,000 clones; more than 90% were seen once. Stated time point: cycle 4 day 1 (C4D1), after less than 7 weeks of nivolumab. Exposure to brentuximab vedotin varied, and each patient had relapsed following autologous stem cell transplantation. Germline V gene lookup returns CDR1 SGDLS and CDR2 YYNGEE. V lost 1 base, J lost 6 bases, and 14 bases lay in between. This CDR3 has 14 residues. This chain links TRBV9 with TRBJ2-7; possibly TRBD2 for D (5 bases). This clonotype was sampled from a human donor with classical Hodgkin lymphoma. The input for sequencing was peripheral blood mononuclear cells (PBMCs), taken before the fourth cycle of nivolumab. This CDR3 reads CASSVSGKDFEQYF. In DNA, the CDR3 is TGTGCCAGCAGCGTAAGCGGAAAAGACTTCGAGCAGTACTTC.